These 5 T cell receptor beta chains were all obtained from the same sample, sequenced in a study of early stage breast cancer tumors. Sequencing used immunoSEQ multiplex PCR; TCRdb keeps in-frame clones, though not all of them. In the table there are approximately 31,000 clones, around 67% of which are singletons. Sequencing input: breast tumor tissue. The receptors stem from a person aged 25 to 45 with breast cancer.

This chain links TRBV6-4 with TRBJ1-5, with D uncertain. Deletions cut 4 bases from V and 3 bases from J, with 7 bases between. The CDR3 consists of 13 residues. Germline CDR1 and CDR2: MRHNA and SNTAGT. The chain's CDR3 is CASSVADNQPQHF. In DNA form, the CDR3 reads TGTGCCAGCAGTGTGGCAGACAATCAGCCCCAGCATTTT.

V is TRBV5-1 and J is TRBJ2-5; D gene unclear. The germline V gene encodes CDR1 SGHRS and CDR2 YFSETQ. The CDR3 has 13 residues. V was pared by 0 bases and J by 4 bases, with 7 bases between. The CDR3 DNA sequence: TGCGCCAGCAGCTTGGCCTTGGGAGAGACCCAGTACTTC. It encodes CASSLALGETQYF.

In this sample, this clone turned up once. The chain couples TRBV6-4 to TRBJ1-5, with D hard to call. Germline CDR1 is MRHNA and CDR2 is SNTAGT. The CDR3 spans 13 residues. V shed 0 bases and J shed 3 bases, with 3 bases lying between them. The CDR3 DNA follows: TGTGCCAGCAGTGACTCGGTCAATCAGCCCCAGCATTTT. Translated: CASSDSVNQPQHF.

The genes are TRBV29-1 and TRBJ1-3; D is unclear. Germline lookup yields CDR1 SQVTM and CDR2 ANQGSEA. Trimming left V 4 bases short and J 1 base short, with 5 bases between. The CDR3 is made up of 12 amino acids. CDR3 in amino acids: CSVGGSGNTIYF. CDR3 bases: TGCAGCGTTGGGGGATCTGGAAACACCATATATTTT.

The table lists this clone with a few counts. The gene calls are TRBV10-1 and TRBJ1-2, with D unresolved. Deletions cut 5 bases from V and 2 bases from J, with 9 bases between. The CDR3 totals 13 residues. Germline CDR1 is WNHNN and CDR2 is SYGVQD (reference sequence). The CDR3 DNA follows: TGCGCCAGCAGTACCGGGAAGAACTATGGCTACACCTTC. Translation gives CASSTGKNYGYTF.